The next 8 T cell receptor beta chains were all read from a single sample in a study of regulatory T cells in long-lasting Graves disease. Building the TCR beta libraries relied on iRepertoire HTBI primers, and CDR3 regions underwent Arm-PCR. Each CDR3 protein gets one entry after TCRdb re-called the multiplex PCR reads with MiXCR. The sample holds approximately 560,000 distinct CDR3 sequences; roughly 15% are singletons and the top ten take around 12%. Documented time point: newly diagnosed GD, antithyroid drugs for less than 3 months. The TCR library was prepared using RNA isolated from PBMCs. Another study also made use of these data, one on T cells in Graves' hyperthyroidism and ophthalmopathy.

This specimen consisted of peripheral blood mononuclear cells (PBMCs), obtained at new diagnosis, from a patient treated with antithyroid drugs. The receptors were gathered from a man in his late teens or twenties with Graves disease.

DNA for the CDR3: TGCAGTGCTGAAAGCGGGAGGGCCGTAAATGAGCAGTTCTTC. It translates to CSAESGRAVNEQFF. This chain connects TRBV20-1 to TRBJ2-1, with TRBD2 matching 10 bases. CDR3 size: 14 residues. Germline-derived CDR1 and CDR2 are DFQATT and SNEGSKA (reference sequence). Trimming cost V 5 bases and J 7 bases; bases outside gene matches: 8.

The sample holds a few counts of this clonotype. The chain is built from TRBV20-1 and TRBJ1-6, with D possibly TRBD1 on 5 matching bases. The V gene lost 3 bases and the J gene lost 6 bases, with 15 bases spanning the gap. Looked up from germline, CDR1 is DFQATT and CDR2 is SNEGSKA (reference sequence). The CDR3 runs to 15 residues. The CDR3 DNA reads TGCAGTGCTAGGGTTCCCGGACAAATTAATTCACCCCTCCACTTT. It yields the protein CSARVPGQINSPLHF.

This clonotype was found many times. CDR3 protein: CASSLSSAWNTQYF. DNA of the CDR3: TGTGCCAGCAGCTTGTCGTCAGCGTGGAATACGCAGTATTTT. The chain is built from TRBV7-9 and TRBJ2-3, with unresolved D. Between the trimmed V and J ends, which lost 3 bases and 7 bases, there was a span of 14 bases. Germline CDR1 reads SEHNR; CDR2 reads FQNEAQ (reference sequence). The CDR3 has 14 amino acids. The full variable domain, its missing parts supplied by reference TRBV7-9 and TRBJ2-3, is DTGVSQNPRHKITKRGQNVTFRCDPISEHNRLYWYRQTLGQGPEFLTYFQNEAQLEKSRLLSDRFSAERPKGSFSTLEIQRTEQGDSAMYLCASSLSSAWNTQYFGPGTRLTVL.

As to this clonotype: A single base separates this from a much larger clone, so it may be a read error. The V gene is TRBV12-3 or TRBV12-4, the J gene TRBJ1-1; D is unresolved. The CDR3 length is 11 residues. The CDR3 reads CASSFQSEALF. The CDR3 coding sequence is TGTGCCAGCAGTTTCCAGTCTGAAGCTCTCTTT.

This clonotype was counted ten times or more. The gene calls are TRBV27 and TRBJ2-5; D might be TRBD2 (6 bases). This CDR3 has 14 residues. The germline gives CDR1 MNHEY, CDR2 SMNVEV (reference sequence). Trimming cost V 8 bases and J 4 bases, with 17 bases left between them. In DNA, the CDR3 is TGTGCCAGCGGTGATCGAGCGGGTAGAGAGACCCAGTACTTC. Translated, it gives CASGDRAGRETQYF.

This clonotype has ten or more counts. The chain has TRBV28 and TRBJ2-3, with D unresolved. This CDR3 contains 15 residues. The germline gives CDR1 MDHEN, CDR2 SYDVKM. The V gene lost 4 bases and the J gene lost 1 base, with 12 bases spanning the gap. CDR3 coding DNA: TGTGCCAGCAGTTCCCCCTCCACACGCACAGATACGCAGTATTTT. Its protein product is CASSSPSTRTDTQYF. Full variable domain (outside the CDR3, taken from reference TRBV28 and TRBJ2-3): DVKVTQSSRYLVKRTGEKVFLECVQDMDHENMFWYRQDPGLGLRLIYFSYDVKMKEKGDIPEGYSVSREKKERFSLILESASTNQTSMYLCASSSPSTRTDTQYFGPGTRLTVL.

This clonotype was counted many times. The V call is TRBV3-1, the J call TRBJ2-1; D remains unclear. There are 15 residues in the CDR3. V shed 1 base and J shed 0 bases, with 7 bases lying between them. Germline CDR1 is LGHDT and CDR2 is YNNKEL (reference sequence). The CDR3: CASSQGWGSYNEQFF. The DNA of the CDR3 is TGTGCCAGCAGCCAAGGGTGGGGCTCCTACAATGAGCAGTTCTTC.

This clonotype appeared a few times. This may stem from a read error, because a much larger clone lies one nucleotide away. The chain joins TRBV3-1 to TRBJ2-1; the D call may be TRBD1 or TRBD2 (5 bases each). V lost 4 bases and J 5 bases, leaving 21 bases between the germline ends. The CDR3 length is 17 residues. Germline V CDR1 and CDR2: LGHDT, YNNKEL (reference sequence). CDR3 sequence: CASSPETGLRDHNEQFF. CDR3 in DNA: TGTGCCAGCAGCCCGGAAACTGGACTCAGGGACCACAATGAGCAGTTCTTC.